A selection of T cell receptor beta chains follows, all from one sample in a study of blood T cell repertoires in COVID-19. Assay used: immunoSEQ multiplex PCR; TCRdb lists only in-frame clones, some missing. The sample consists of roughly 220,000 clones, 84% of them appearing once. Sequenced input: peripheral blood. Receptors were obtained from a young woman who had recovered from COVID-19. Each CDR3 is given with its conserved first and last residue. Fields, in order: CDR3 DNA, CDR3 protein, clone size, D gene, J gene, V gene. D genes are given only for firm matches. The size entry is marked missing in some rows and otherwise reads once, few, many or a size class.

cdr3_nt: TGTGCCAGCAGCTATAGCGGGAGTTTGGAGCAGTACTTC; cdr3_aa: CASSYSGSLEQYF; clone_size: few; d_call: TRBD2; j_call: TRBJ2-7; v_call: TRBV5-6
cdr3_nt: TGTGCCACCAGTGACGGAACAGGGGGCGGCTATGAAAAACTGTTTTTT; cdr3_aa: CATSDGTGGGYEKLFF; clone_size: NA; d_call: TRBD1; j_call: TRBJ1-4; v_call: TRBV24-1
cdr3_nt: TGTGCCAGCAGCGTCGGGATGGCTCGGGACAATGAGCAGTTCTTC; cdr3_aa: CASSVGMARDNEQFF; clone_size: NA; d_call: NA; j_call: TRBJ2-1; v_call: TRBV7-3
cdr3_nt: TGTGCCAGCCTTGCGGGGAGGAGCTACAATGAGCAGTTCTTC; cdr3_aa: CASLAGRSYNEQFF; clone_size: NA; d_call: NA; j_call: TRBJ2-1; v_call: TRBV28
cdr3_nt: TGTGCCAGCAGTTTATCGACAGGGCTTAATTCACCCCTCCACTTT; cdr3_aa: CASSLSTGLNSPLHF; clone_size: NA; d_call: TRBD1; j_call: TRBJ1-6; v_call: TRBV27
cdr3_nt: TGTGCCAGCAGCTCATGGACAGAAGTTGAAGCTTTCTTT; cdr3_aa: CASSSWTEVEAFF; clone_size: NA; d_call: NA; j_call: TRBJ1-1; v_call: TRBV13
cdr3_nt: TGCAGTGCTAGTACAGGGGGCTGGGGTTCACCCCTCCACTTT; cdr3_aa: CSASTGGWGSPLHF; clone_size: NA; d_call: TRBD1; j_call: TRBJ1-6; v_call: TRBV20-1
cdr3_nt: TGCGCCAGCAGCCCCCAGGGCGGGACTAGCACAGATACGCAGTATTTT; cdr3_aa: CASSPQGGTSTDTQYF; clone_size: NA; d_call: NA; j_call: TRBJ2-3; v_call: TRBV4-1
cdr3_nt: TGTGCCAGCAGCCTCAAGCGGGGAGCTAATGAAAAACTGTTTTTT; cdr3_aa: CASSLKRGANEKLFF; clone_size: NA; d_call: NA; j_call: TRBJ1-4; v_call: TRBV13
cdr3_nt: TGTGCCACCAGTGATAGGGGTAAGGCAGGTTCAGAGACCCAGTACTTC; cdr3_aa: CATSDRGKAGSETQYF; clone_size: NA; d_call: NA; j_call: TRBJ2-5; v_call: TRBV24-1
cdr3_nt: TGTGCCATCAGTCCCGACTCCCGGGACAATGAGCAGTTCTTC; cdr3_aa: CAISPDSRDNEQFF; clone_size: NA; d_call: NA; j_call: TRBJ2-1; v_call: TRBV10-3
cdr3_nt: TGTGCCAGCAGGGGACAGGGGGCGAGTAACTATGGCTACACCTTC; cdr3_aa: CASRGQGASNYGYTF; clone_size: NA; d_call: TRBD1; j_call: TRBJ1-2; v_call: TRBV28
cdr3_nt: TGTGCCAGCAGCTCGTACTTGCGGGAGCCCCCTCAGCAGTACTTC; cdr3_aa: CASSSYLREPPQQYF; clone_size: NA; d_call: TRBD2; j_call: TRBJ2-7; v_call: TRBV11-1
cdr3_nt: TGCGCCAGCAGCTTGATGGGGACAGGAAACTACGAGCAGTACTTC; cdr3_aa: CASSLMGTGNYEQYF; clone_size: NA; d_call: TRBD1; j_call: TRBJ2-7; v_call: TRBV5-1
cdr3_nt: TGCGCCAGCAGCTTCTTGGCGGGAAATCAGGATGAGCAGTTCTTC; cdr3_aa: CASSFLAGNQDEQFF; clone_size: NA; d_call: NA; j_call: TRBJ2-1; v_call: TRBV5-1
cdr3_nt: TGTGCCAGCAGCTTACACAGGGGGAGCACAGATACGCAGTATTTT; cdr3_aa: CASSLHRGSTDTQYF; clone_size: NA; d_call: TRBD1; j_call: TRBJ2-3; v_call: TRBV7-2
cdr3_nt: TGTGCCAGCAGTCCAATAGGGGGCATCGAGGCTTTCTTT; cdr3_aa: CASSPIGGIEAFF; clone_size: NA; d_call: TRBD1; j_call: TRBJ1-1; v_call: TRBV27
cdr3_nt: TGTGCCAGCAGCTCCCGGGGGGACGCTGGGGCCAACGTCCTGACTTTC; cdr3_aa: CASSSRGDAGANVLTF; clone_size: NA; d_call: TRBD2; j_call: TRBJ2-6; v_call: TRBV9
cdr3_nt: TGTGCCAGCAGTCAGCTCCCGGGAGAGGGTCAGCCCCAGCATTTT; cdr3_aa: CASSQLPGEGQPQHF; clone_size: NA; d_call: NA; j_call: TRBJ1-5; v_call: TRBV6-5
cdr3_nt: TGCGCCAGCAGTGAGTCGGCTAGCGGATACAATGAGCAGTTCTTC; cdr3_aa: CASSESASGYNEQFF; clone_size: NA; d_call: TRBD2; j_call: TRBJ2-1; v_call: TRBV10-1
cdr3_nt: TGTGCCAGCAGTGAAGTGGGGACTAGCGGGAGTACTACGGCAGATACGCAGTATTTT; cdr3_aa: CASSEVGTSGSTTADTQYF; clone_size: NA; d_call: TRBD2; j_call: TRBJ2-3; v_call: TRBV2
cdr3_nt: TGCAGCGTGGCGACAGGGGGTCCCTATAGCAATCAGCCCCAGCATTTT; cdr3_aa: CSVATGGPYSNQPQHF; clone_size: once; d_call: TRBD1; j_call: TRBJ1-5; v_call: TRBV29-1
cdr3_nt: TGTGCCAGCAGTTTAAATCCATTCTACAATGAGCAGTTCTTC; cdr3_aa: CASSLNPFYNEQFF; clone_size: NA; d_call: NA; j_call: TRBJ2-1; v_call: TRBV27
cdr3_nt: TGCGCCAGCAGTGAGTCAGGGGGCTACAGTGAAGCTTTCTTT; cdr3_aa: CASSESGGYSEAFF; clone_size: NA; d_call: TRBD1; j_call: TRBJ1-1; v_call: TRBV10-1
cdr3_nt: TGTGCCAGCAGTCCGGGACAGTCGACGAATGAAAAACTGTTTTTT; cdr3_aa: CASSPGQSTNEKLFF; clone_size: few; d_call: TRBD1; j_call: TRBJ1-4; v_call: TRBV5-4
cdr3_nt: TGTGCCAGCTCACCGGGACAGGGGGGTTTTTCCGGAAAACTGTTTTTT; cdr3_aa: CASSPGQGGFSGKLFF; clone_size: NA; d_call: TRBD1; j_call: TRBJ1-4; v_call: TRBV18
cdr3_nt: TGTGCCAGCAGTCTGACAGGGGGAGGGAATCAGCCCCAGCATTTT; cdr3_aa: CASSLTGGGNQPQHF; clone_size: NA; d_call: TRBD1; j_call: TRBJ1-5; v_call: TRBV2
cdr3_nt: TGTGCCAGCAGTCAGACAGGTGGTAGGAACTATGGCTACACCTTC; cdr3_aa: CASSQTGGRNYGYTF; clone_size: NA; d_call: NA; j_call: TRBJ1-2; v_call: TRBV27
cdr3_nt: TGTGCCAGCAGCTTAGGTACCCAGGGCCCCCATCAAGAGACCCAGTACTTC; cdr3_aa: CASSLGTQGPHQETQYF; clone_size: once; d_call: NA; j_call: TRBJ2-5; v_call: TRBV11-3
cdr3_nt: TGCAGCGTTGAAGACGGGACAGGCTTCCCAGACGGGGGCTACACCTTC; cdr3_aa: CSVEDGTGFPDGGYTF; clone_size: NA; d_call: TRBD1; j_call: TRBJ1-2; v_call: TRBV29-1
cdr3_nt: TGTGCCAGCAGTTTTGGTGGACTAGCGGGGGGGGAGCTGTTTTTT; cdr3_aa: CASSFGGLAGGELFF; clone_size: NA; d_call: TRBD2; j_call: TRBJ2-2; v_call: TRBV28
cdr3_nt: TGTGCCAGCAGCCAAAGAAGGGCGGGACAGGGGGGAAACGAGCAGTACTTC; cdr3_aa: CASSQRRAGQGGNEQYF; clone_size: NA; d_call: TRBD1; j_call: TRBJ2-7; v_call: TRBV3-1/TRBV3-2
cdr3_nt: TGTGCCAGCTCACCACCGGGAAGGGGTGTTGGCGGGGAGCTGTTTTTT; cdr3_aa: CASSPPGRGVGGELFF; clone_size: NA; d_call: NA; j_call: TRBJ2-2; v_call: TRBV18
cdr3_nt: TGTGCCAGCAGCGGGGGAGCAACTAATGAAAAACTGTTTTTT; cdr3_aa: CASSGGATNEKLFF; clone_size: NA; d_call: NA; j_call: TRBJ1-4; v_call: TRBV9
cdr3_nt: TGTGCCAGCAGCCCGGGACTAGCGGCAGATACGCAGTATTTT; cdr3_aa: CASSPGLAADTQYF; clone_size: NA; d_call: TRBD2; j_call: TRBJ2-3; v_call: TRBV7-6
cdr3_nt: TGTGCCAGCAGGGCTTCCGGGACAGGGTCCCCTAGCACAGATACGCAGTATTTT; cdr3_aa: CASRASGTGSPSTDTQYF; clone_size: NA; d_call: TRBD1; j_call: TRBJ2-3; v_call: TRBV27
cdr3_nt: TGTGCCAGCAGCTTAGGTGATCGGGCCCAGTACTTC; cdr3_aa: CASSLGDRAQYF; clone_size: NA; d_call: NA; j_call: TRBJ2-5; v_call: TRBV7-9